One sample yielded the 32 T cell receptor beta chains listed below, sequenced in a study of vaccination and CD4 T cells after COVID-19. Treatment described: 10-day PBMC culture with coronavirus spike peptide pools or control peptides (ViraFEST assay). These receptors' targets are unknown. Sequenced with the Oncomine TCR Beta short-read assay was DNA taken from cultured CD4+ T cells. In TCRdb, the PCR reads were re-called with MiXCR into one record per CDR3 protein. The sample lists about 4,400 distinct CDR3 sequences, around 40% occurring once. The material was CD4+ T cells from blood, cultured in vitro, obtained after SARS-CoV-2 vaccination. The receptor set was obtained from a human donor who had recovered from COVID-19.

This clonotype occurred a few times. V is TRBV24-1 and J is TRBJ2-7, with D perhaps TRBD2 (5 bases). CDR1 KGHDR and CDR2 SFDVKD come from the germline V gene. This CDR3 has 16 amino acids. V was cut by 9 bases and J by 2 bases, with 22 bases left in between. The CDR3 bases are TGTGCCACCCGCCCCGGGGTCCGGAGTTACCCCTACGAGCAGTACTTC. Protein product: CATRPGVRSYPYEQYF.

The chain employs TRBV19 and TRBJ1-5; the D is unclear. Germline V gene lookup returns CDR1 LNHDA and CDR2 SQIVND (reference sequence). Trimming took off 0 bases at V and 11 bases at J, with 11 bases between the two ends. This CDR3 has 13 amino acids. The CDR3 region has the DNA TGTGCCAGTAGTATAGATCGGGAAAAGGCCCAGCATTTT. The encoded protein is CASSIDREKAQHF.

The CDR3 here is CASSLVGVDTKAFF. The CDR3 bases are TGTGCCAGCAGCTTAGTTGGGGTAGACACCAAAGCTTTCTTT. This chain links TRBV7-2 with TRBJ1-1; D uncertain. CDR3 length equals 14 residues. Trimming pared 1 base from V and 9 bases from J, leaving 15 bases between. The germline V gene encodes CDR1 SGHTA and CDR2 FQGNSA.

In nucleotides, the CDR3 is TGTGCCAGTAGTATCTCGACGGATAATCAGCCCCAGCATTTT. This encodes CASSISTDNQPQHF. This chain connects TRBV19 to TRBJ1-5; D uncertain. This CDR3 is 14 amino acids long. Germline lookup yields CDR1 LNHDA and CDR2 SQIVND (reference sequence). V lost 3 bases and J 4 bases, leaving 10 bases between the germline ends.

This sequence joins TRBV7-2 and TRBJ2-4; 11 bases agree with TRBD2. This CDR3 contains 18 residues. The germline gives CDR1 SGHTA, CDR2 FQGNSA. The ends lost 1 base at V and 7 bases at J; junction bases unmatched: 12. CDR3 residues: CASSLEGTSGGTRNIQYF. The CDR3 DNA is TGTGCCAGCAGCTTAGAAGGTACTAGCGGGGGAACCCGCAACATTCAGTACTTC.

The rearrangement joins TRBV19 to TRBJ2-5; 8 bases map to TRBD2. The CDR3 sequence is 15 residues long. J was trimmed by 5 bases and V by 1 base; bases with no gene match: 6. The germline gives CDR1 LNHDA, CDR2 SQIVND (reference sequence). In DNA, the CDR3 is TGTGCCAGTAGTATAGGGAGCGGGGGACGGGAGACCCAGTACTTC. It encodes CASSIGSGGRETQYF. Filled out from reference TRBV19 and TRBJ2-5, the complete variable domain reads DGGITQSPKYLFRKEGQNVTLSCEQNLNHDAMYWYRQDPGQGLRLIYYSQIVNDFQKGDIAEGYSVSREKKESFPLTVTSAQKNPTAFYLCASSIGSGGRETQYFGPGTRLLVL.

Of note for this clonotype: At one end the junction does not follow the germline gene, possibly because of a read error. In DNA, the CDR3 is TGTGCCAGTAAGAGTCTAGCGGGGGCGATCTACAATGGGCAGTTCTTC. This gives the protein CASKSLAGAIYNGQFF. This rearrangement joins TRBV19 to TRBJ2-1; 10 bases match TRBD2. Germline CDR1 and CDR2: LNHDA and SQIVND (reference sequence). The CDR3 loop spans 16 amino acids.

The CDR3: CASSQETGLRYGYTF. CDR3 bases: TGCGCCAGCAGCCAAGAAACCGGGTTAAGGTATGGCTACACCTTC. This chain joins TRBV4-1 and TRBJ1-2, with unresolved D. V was trimmed by 0 bases and J by 5 bases, leaving 13 bases between them. CDR1 and CDR2 (germline): MGHRA, YSYEKL. The CDR3 extends over 15 amino acids.

By sample fraction, this clonotype is medium-sized. The chain joins TRBV20-1 to TRBJ1-2, with TRBD1 identical over 10 bases. Germline lookup yields CDR1 DFQATT and CDR2 SNEGSKA (reference sequence). Trimming removed 6 bases from V and 0 bases from J; junction bases left unmatched: 10. The CDR3 contains 16 residues. The CDR3 DNA follows: TGCAGTGCAGGGGACAGGGGATTAAAAGCTAACTATGGCTACACCTTC. Its translation: CSAGDRGLKANYGYTF.

This clonotype is a singleton in its sample. The CDR3 reads CASSLGGAPSSYEQYF. DNA of the CDR3: TGTGCCAGCAGCTTGGGCGGGGCCCCTTCCTCCTACGAGCAGTACTTC. V and J are TRBV5-4 and TRBJ2-7, with D perhaps matching TRBD2 (6 bases). This CDR3 is 16 amino acids long. Germline V gives CDR1 SGHNT, CDR2 YYREEE (reference sequence). With 0 bases removed from V and 0 bases from J, the gap between germline ends came to 13 bases.

This clonotype has just a few counts. The genes are TRBV20-1 and TRBJ2-5; either TRBD1 or TRBD2 may fit D (7 bases each). V was cut by 1 base and J by 5 bases, with 29 bases left in between. CDR3 length equals 19 residues. CDR1 is DFQATT and CDR2 is SNEGSKA in the germline V gene (reference sequence). The CDR3, as DNA: TGCAGTGCTAGAGTACAGGGAGGGACAGTTGTCGGCCCCGGGGAGACCCAGTACTTC. It encodes CSARVQGGTVVGPGETQYF.

This clonotype came up a few times. This chain joins TRBV21-1 and TRBJ2-1; TRBD1 is the table's D call and was not checked against the DNA. TRBV21-1 is a known pseudogene. This CDR3 is 14 amino acids long. The CDR3 sequence is CAFRFPGGHDEQFF. In DNA, the CDR3 is TGTGCCTTTAGGTTCCCGGGGGGCCATGATGAGCAGTTCTTC.

This clonotype was recorded only once. This rearrangement joins TRBV29-1 to TRBJ2-1; TRBD2 matches 7 bases. The CDR3 is made up of 15 amino acids. The germline V gene has CDR1 SQVTM and CDR2 ANQGSEA. The CDR3 DNA follows: TGCAGTCTATTTCTGGGGCGGGAGCCTTACAATGAGCAGTTCTTC. Its translation is CSLFLGREPYNEQFF.

V gene TRBV6-1 combines with J gene TRBJ1-5; D not resolved. With 6 bases removed from V and 5 bases from J, the gap between germline ends came to 11 bases. CDR3 size: 13 residues. The germline V gene has CDR1 MNHNS and CDR2 SASEGT. In DNA form, the CDR3 reads TGTGCCAGCAGCAAACATGGAGATCAGCCCCAGCATTTT. Protein sequence: CASSKHGDQPQHF.

The V gene is TRBV2, the J gene TRBJ1-1; 9 positions match TRBD1. The germline gives CDR1 SNHLY, CDR2 FYNNEI. The CDR3 consists of 16 residues. The ends lost 4 bases at V and 10 bases at J; junction bases unmatched: 16. The CDR3 is CASSVSRGQGLLRAFF. In DNA form, the CDR3 reads TGTGCCAGCAGTGTGTCGAGGGGACAGGGCTTGTTGAGAGCTTTCTTT.

Only a few counts were recorded for this clonotype. The chain links TRBV7-9 to TRBJ1-3; TRBD1 aligns across 8 bases. The CDR3 extends over 15 amino acids. J lost 7 bases, V lost 4 bases, and 9 bases had no gene match. Germline V gene data show CDR1 as SEHNR and CDR2 as FQNEAQ (reference sequence). CDR3 in amino acids: CASSSRSGGLNTIYF. The CDR3 nucleotides read TGTGCCAGCAGCTCGAGGTCAGGGGGCCTGAACACCATATATTTT.

V and J are TRBV5-4 and TRBJ2-7; a possible D gene is TRBD1 (7 bases). Germline V lookup: CDR1 SGHNT, CDR2 YYREEE (reference sequence). This CDR3 is 15 amino acids long. With 1 base removed from V and 2 bases from J, the gap between germline ends came to 13 bases. CDR3 loop: CASSLYSGGTYEQYF. CDR3 bases: TGTGCCAGCAGCTTGTATTCAGGGGGGACCTACGAGCAGTACTTC.

The chain couples TRBV7-9 to TRBJ1-1; weak D call: TRBD1 (5 bases). Germline-derived CDR1 and CDR2 are SEHNR and FQNEAQ (reference sequence). V lost 2 bases to trimming and J lost 6 bases, with 16 bases between them. CDR3 length: 15 residues. The CDR3, as DNA: TGTGCCAGCAGCTTAAGAGCAGGGCCGTGGGCTGAAGCTTTCTTT. It yields the protein CASSLRAGPWAEAFF.

Points on this clonotype: As the CDR3 is not closed by the conserved phenylalanine or tryptophan, this likely results from a read error. V is TRBV30 and J is TRBJ2-7, with D possibly TRBD2 on 6 matching bases. The V end was cut by 4 bases, the J end by 1 base, with 14 bases between. Germline lookup yields CDR1 GTSNPN and CDR2 SVGIG (reference sequence). The CDR3 sequence is 14 residues long. The CDR3 DNA reads TGTGCCTGGACCGGGAGAATCGATTCCTACGAGCAGTACTCC. It encodes CAWTGRIDSYEQYS.

This chain's CDR3 is CASSFLRRDLRDTQYF. The CDR3 DNA reads as TGTGCCAGCAGTTTTCTCAGGCGGGACCTCCGGGATACGCAGTATTTT. The V and J genes are TRBV28 and TRBJ2-3; tentatively, D is TRBD2 (6 bases). The V end lost 3 bases, the J end lost 6 bases, and 19 bases lay between the germline ends. CDR1 is MDHEN and CDR2 is SYDVKM in the germline V gene. There are 16 residues in the CDR3.

This clonotype was observed a few times. The chain recombines TRBV6-1 with TRBJ2-3; tentatively, D is TRBD2 (5 bases). Germline CDR1 reads MNHNS; CDR2 reads SASEGT. Trimming left V 4 bases short and J 1 base short, with 15 bases between. The CDR3 sequence is 16 residues long. The CDR3 DNA follows: TGTGCCAGCAGTGGAGTGGGAGTTTACCGCACAGATACGCAGTATTTT. The encoded protein is CASSGVGVYRTDTQYF.

V gene TRBV11-3 combines with J gene TRBJ2-1; 12 nucleotides agree with TRBD2. CDR1 and CDR2 from the germline V gene are SGHNT and YENEEA. Trimming took 1 base from V and 5 from J; bases not matched to a gene: 3. The CDR3 length is 16 residues. The CDR3 bases are TGTGCCAGCAGCTTAGGGACTAGCGGGATAAACAATGAGCAGTTCTTC. This sequence encodes CASSLGTSGINNEQFF.

The chain links TRBV7-2 to TRBJ1-1, with no clear D. The CDR3 has 17 residues. CDR1 is SGHTA, CDR2 FQGNSA, per germline. V was clipped by 1 base and J by 5 bases, with 20 bases between them. The chain's CDR3 is CASSLEAPARSGTEAFF. The CDR3 bases are TGTGCCAGCAGCTTAGAGGCCCCTGCGAGGTCGGGTACTGAAGCTTTCTTT.

This clonotype ranks as medium-sized. The rearrangement joins TRBV7-2 to TRBJ1-5; 10 nucleotides align to TRBD1. This CDR3 is built from 15 residues. Germline V gene data show CDR1 as SGHTA and CDR2 as FQGNSA. V gave up 5 bases and J gave up 7 bases; unmatched junction bases: 8. CDR3 nucleotides: TGTGCCAGCAGCCCAGGACAGGGGGTTCGGCAGCCCCAGCATTTT. Translated: CASSPGQGVRQPQHF.

The gene calls are TRBV20-1 and TRBJ1-5; D not certain. The CDR3 is 14 amino acids. V was cut by 6 bases and J by 3 bases, with 15 bases left in between. CDR1 is DFQATT, CDR2 SNEGSKA, per germline (reference sequence). The CDR3 here is CSAVQSQDNQPQHF. In DNA, the CDR3 is TGCAGTGCCGTACAGTCCCAGGACAATCAGCCCCAGCATTTT.

The chain joins TRBV27 to TRBJ2-7; D is perhaps TRBD1 (5 bases). With 3 bases removed from V and 3 bases from J, the gap between germline ends came to 9 bases. In germline, CDR1 is MNHEY, CDR2 SMNVEV (reference sequence). The CDR3 totals 13 residues. CDR3 DNA: TGTGCCAGCAGTTTCAGGGTTCACTACGAGCAGTACTTC. This translates into CASSFRVHYEQYF.

The gene calls are TRBV5-5 and TRBJ1-2; possibly TRBD1 for D (5 bases). CDR1 and CDR2 (germline): SGHKS, YYEKEE (reference sequence). V lost 2 bases, J lost 2 bases, and 7 bases lay in between. The CDR3 consists of 13 residues. The DNA of the CDR3 is TGTGCCAGCAGCTTCGGGACGAACTATGGCTACACCTTC. Its protein product is CASSFGTNYGYTF.

The CDR3 spells CASSTRTGGGGELFF. The CDR3 coding sequence is TGTGCCAGCAGCACGCGGACAGGGGGAGGAGGGGAGCTGTTTTTT. The chain joins TRBV7-9 to TRBJ2-2; 10 bases match TRBD1. The CDR3 contains 15 residues. Trimming at V came to 5 bases and at J to 8 bases, leaving 8 bases not matched to a gene. From germline, CDR1 is SEHNR and CDR2 FQNEAQ (reference sequence).

The V call is TRBV19, the J call TRBJ1-6; no firm D call. V lost 7 bases, J lost 10 bases, and 14 bases lay in between. The CDR3 consists of 13 residues. Germline loops: CDR1 LNHDA, CDR2 SQIVND (reference sequence). CDR3 residues: CASTPGVGSPLHF. CDR3 DNA sequence: TGTGCCAGTACCCCCGGGGTGGGATCACCCCTCCACTTT. Full variable domain (outside the CDR3, taken from reference TRBV19 and TRBJ1-6): DGGITQSPKYLFRKEGQNVTLSCEQNLNHDAMYWYRQDPGQGLRLIYYSQIVNDFQKGDIAEGYSVSREKKESFPLTVTSAQKNPTAFYLCASTPGVGSPLHFGNGTRLTVT.

The rearrangement joins TRBV7-2 to TRBJ1-2, with D perhaps TRBD1 (5 bases). Trimming pared 1 base from V and 8 bases from J, leaving 20 bases between. Germline values: CDR1 SGHTA, CDR2 FQGNSA. The CDR3 has 16 residues. CDR3: CASSLVVGEGVGGYTF. CDR3 DNA: TGTGCCAGCAGCTTAGTAGTGGGGGAGGGAGTCGGCGGCTACACCTTC.

V gene TRBV20-1 combines with J gene TRBJ1-1, with a possible D match to TRBD1 (5 bases). The CDR3 has 14 amino acids. CDR1 is DFQATT and CDR2 is SNEGSKA in the germline V gene (reference sequence). V was pared by 5 bases and J by 5 bases, with 18 bases between. CDR3 DNA: TGCAGTGCTGGGGGAGGGGCCCCGAGGACTGAAGCTTTCTTT. It encodes CSAGGGAPRTEAFF.

This rearrangement joins TRBV7-9 to TRBJ1-1, with D possibly being TRBD1 (6 bases). From germline, CDR1 is SEHNR and CDR2 FQNEAQ (reference sequence). This CDR3 is built from 14 residues. The V end was cut by 4 bases, the J end by 11 bases, with 20 bases between. In DNA, the CDR3 is TGTGCCAGCAGCTCCCCACCCGGGACATTGGCTGCTTTCTTT. Translating gives CASSSPPGTLAAFF.